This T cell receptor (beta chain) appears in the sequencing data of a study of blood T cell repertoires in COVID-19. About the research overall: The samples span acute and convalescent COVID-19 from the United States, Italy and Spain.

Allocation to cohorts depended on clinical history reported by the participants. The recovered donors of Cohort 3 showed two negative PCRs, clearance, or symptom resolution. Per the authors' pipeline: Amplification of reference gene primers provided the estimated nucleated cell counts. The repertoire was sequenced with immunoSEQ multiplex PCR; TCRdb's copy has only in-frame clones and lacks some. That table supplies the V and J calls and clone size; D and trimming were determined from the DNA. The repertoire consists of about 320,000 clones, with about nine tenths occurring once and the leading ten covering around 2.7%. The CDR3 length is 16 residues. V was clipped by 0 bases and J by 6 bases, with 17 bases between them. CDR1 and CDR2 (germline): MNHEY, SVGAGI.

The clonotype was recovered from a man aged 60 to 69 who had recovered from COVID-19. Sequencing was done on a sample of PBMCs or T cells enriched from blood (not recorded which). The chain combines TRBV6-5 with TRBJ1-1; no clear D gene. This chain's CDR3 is CASSYSTGSVIPEAFF. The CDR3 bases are TGTGCCAGCAGTTACTCGACCGGGTCCGTGATACCTGAAGCTTTCTTT.